This TCR beta chain was identified during a study of OX40 agonist ivuxolimab in advanced cancers. Study background: An agonistic anti-OX40 (CD134) antibody, ivuxolimab, was used to treat the patients.

The method was immunoSEQ multiplex PCR; TCRdb's version includes in-frame clones alone and lacks a portion of them. Counted here are 7,500 to 8,500 clones, 79% occurring once; the ten biggest clones make up about 37%. The investigators sampled blood at baseline, at cycle 4 day 1, and at cycle 7 day 1. V was clipped by 5 bases and J by 2 bases, with 8 bases between them. This CDR3 spans 13 amino acids. From germline, CDR1 is MNHNS and CDR2 SASEGT. The V call is TRBV6-1, the J call TRBJ2-3, with D perhaps TRBD2 (6 bases). The sequenced sample was CD4+ or CD8+ T cells sorted from blood, obtained in a trial of the OX40 agonist ivuxolimab. This TCR was sampled from an adult with an advanced solid tumor such as melanoma, head and neck, liver or kidney cancer. The CDR3 nucleotides are TGTGCCAGCAGTATACTAGCCACAGATACGCAGTATTTT. Protein: CASSILATDTQYF.